This is a list of T cell receptor beta chains from one sample in a study of post-analysis software for immune sequencing data. One entry per CDR3 protein results from TCRdb running MiXCR on the PCR reads. Among around 160,000 distinct CDR3 sequences listed, roughly 35% were seen once. The sequences come from blood, collected after autologous hematopoietic stem cell transplantation. These receptors were obtained from a girl aged 5-17 years with multiple sclerosis. Each CDR3 is given with its conserved first and last residue. D genes are given only for firm matches. Some rows have no size entry. The others give once, few or many, or a class for an expanded clone.

size | J | V | D | CDR3 | DNA
. | TRBJ1-2 | TRBV20-1 | . | CSARAANYGYTF | TGCAGTGCTAGGGCGGCGAACTATGGCTACACCTTC
. | TRBJ2-1 | TRBV7-9 | TRBD2 | CASSLVLAGGEQFF | TGTGCCAGCAGCTTAGTACTAGCGGGAGGAGAGCAGTTCTTC
. | TRBJ2-1 | TRBV7-9 | . | CASSLAWQGNREQFF | TGTGCCAGCAGCTTAGCGTGGCAGGGGAATAGGGAGCAGTTCTTC
. | TRBJ1-4 | TRBV29-1 | . | CSGAEGVNEKLFF | TGCAGCGGGGCTGAGGGGGTTAATGAAAAACTGTTTTTT
few | TRBJ2-7 | TRBV25-1 | . | CASSEVIKDRSPHEQYF | TGTGCCAGCAGTGAAGTGATAAAGGACAGATCCCCACACGAGCAGTACTTC
few | TRBJ1-4 | TRBV28 | . | CASSSDPVEDATNEKLFF | TGTGCCAGCAGTTCTGACCCCGTGGAGGATGCAACTAATGAAAAACTGTTTTTT
few | TRBJ2-3 | TRBV11-2 | . | CASSLNWEGTDTQYF | TGTGCCAGCAGCTTAAATTGGGAGGGCACAGATACGCAGTATTTT
. | TRBJ2-3 | TRBV12-5 | . | CASGFGDTQYF | TGTGCTAGTGGTTTTGGGGATACGCAGTATTTT
few | TRBJ2-7 | TRBV6-5 | TRBD1 | CASSRTGDEQYF | TGTGCCAGCAGCCGTACAGGGGACGAGCAGTACTTC
few | TRBJ2-1 | TRBV12-3/TRBV12-4 | TRBD1 | CASSSGVRAGGDEQFF | TGTGCCAGCAGTTCGGGTGTGAGGGCAGGGGGCGATGAGCAGTTCTTC
few | TRBJ2-1 | TRBV10-2 | TRBD2 | CASRASGYNEQFF | TGCGCCAGCAGGGCTAGCGGCTACAATGAGCAGTTCTTC
few | TRBJ2-5 | TRBV6-2/TRBV6-3 | TRBD2 | CASSWSISGPQETQYF | TGTGCCAGCAGTTGGAGTATTAGCGGGCCCCAAGAGACCCAGTACTTC
few | TRBJ2-7 | TRBV4-1 | . | CASSQEGREQYF | TGCGCCAGCAGCCAAGAAGGACGCGAGCAGTACTTC
. | TRBJ1-2 | TRBV19 | . | CASSIGSENYGYTF | TGTGCCAGTAGTATCGGATCCGAAAACTATGGCTACACCTTC
. | TRBJ1-1 | TRBV6-5 | . | CASNSQRVPNTEAFF | TGTGCCAGCAATTCCCAGAGGGTACCGAACACTGAAGCTTTCTTT
. | TRBJ2-3 | TRBV20-1 | TRBD2 | CSARTSGKADTQYF | TGCAGTGCTAGGACTAGCGGGAAGGCAGATACGCAGTATTTT
few | TRBJ1-2 | TRBV10-3 | TRBD1 | CAISEWRQGEGGYTF | TGTGCCATCAGTGAGTGGAGACAGGGGGAAGGTGGCTACACCTTC
few | TRBJ1-2 | TRBV10-3 | . | CAISEKQGLGYGYTF | TGTGCCATCAGTGAGAAGCAGGGCTTGGGCTATGGCTACACCTTC
many | TRBJ2-1 | TRBV29-1 | TRBD2 | CSVARSGGSYSYNEQFF | TGCAGCGTTGCGAGGTCTGGCGGGAGTTATTCCTACAATGAGCAGTTCTTC
. | TRBJ2-1 | TRBV18 | . | CASSVATANSYNEQFF | TGTGCCAGCTCGGTCGCGACAGCAAACTCCTACAATGAGCAGTTCTTC
few | TRBJ1-2 | TRBV7-9 | . | CASSFNRVAYTF | TGTGCCAGCAGCTTTAACAGGGTGGCCTACACCTTC
. | TRBJ2-7 | TRBV7-6 | . | CASSLGASDGLYEQYF | TGTGCCAGCAGCTTAGGGGCTTCGGACGGCCTCTACGAGCAGTACTTC
. | TRBJ1-6 | TRBV6-5 | TRBD1 | CASRGTANSPLHF | TGTGCCAGCAGGGGGACAGCCAATTCACCCCTCCACTTT
. | TRBJ1-4 | TRBV6-6 | . | CASRQENYNEKLFF | TGTGCCAGCAGGCAGGAGAATTATAATGAAAAACTGTTTTTT
. | TRBJ1-2 | TRBV7-2 | . | CASSITPDSNYGYTF | TGTGCCAGCAGCATAACACCGGATTCTAACTATGGCTACACCTTC
. | TRBJ2-1 | TRBV2 | . | CASSEEGEGEQFF | TGTGCCAGCAGTGAAGAGGGGGAGGGTGAGCAGTTCTTC
. | TRBJ2-7 | TRBV25-1 | TRBD1 | CASSGPGQGWNEQYF | TGTGCCAGCAGTGGCCCCGGACAGGGTTGGAACGAGCAGTACTTC
. | TRBJ2-3 | TRBV7-8 | . | CASSAPEGWGTDTQYF | TGTGCCAGCAGCGCACCAGAGGGTTGGGGCACAGATACGCAGTATTTT
many | TRBJ2-3 | TRBV7-2 | . | CASSLARGTDTQYF | TGTGCCAGCAGCTTAGCCCGCGGAACAGATACGCAGTATTTT
many | TRBJ2-1 | TRBV7-2 | . | CASSKEAIENEQFF | TGTGCCAGCAGCAAGGAGGCTATAGAGAATGAGCAGTTCTTC
. | TRBJ1-2 | TRBV12-3/TRBV12-4 | TRBD1 | CASSSTGGHHYGYTF | TGTGCCAGCAGTTCTACAGGGGGGCATCACTATGGCTACACCTTC
. | TRBJ2-5 | TRBV14 | . | CASSQDWAGPTYF | TGTGCCAGCAGCCAAGATTGGGCAGGGCCCACGTACTTC
. | TRBJ1-2 | TRBV9 | TRBD1 | CASSAGGDNYGYTF | TGTGCCAGCAGCGCAGGGGGGGACAACTATGGCTACACCTTC
few | TRBJ1-2 | TRBV24-1 | . | CATSNVGGGGYTF | TGTGCCACCAGTAACGTAGGAGGGGGAGGCTACACCTTC
. | TRBJ1-5 | TRBV6-1 | . | CASSGEGVRNQPQHF | TGTGCCAGCAGTGGGGAGGGGGTTCGCAATCAGCCCCAGCATTTT
many | TRBJ2-3 | TRBV6-1 | . | CASSEERTSGDTQYF | TGTGCCAGCAGTGAGGAGCGGACCTCTGGAGATACGCAGTATTTT
. | TRBJ1-5 | TRBV20-1 | . | CSARVPTQGNQPQHF | TGCAGTGCTAGAGTTCCGACACAGGGCAATCAGCCCCAGCATTTT
. | TRBJ2-3 | TRBV5-1 | TRBD2 | CASSLVRGREVSDTQYF | TGCGCCAGCAGCTTGGTTAGAGGGCGGGAGGTATCAGATACGCAGTATTTT
. | TRBJ1-6 | TRBV7-2 | TRBD1 | CASRGQVGSPLHF | TGTGCCAGCAGGGGACAGGTCGGTTCACCCCTCCACTTT
many | TRBJ2-5 | TRBV5-4 | . | CASSFATAGETQYF | TGTGCCAGCAGCTTTGCTACAGCTGGGGAGACCCAGTACTTC
. | TRBJ2-1 | TRBV29-1 | . | CRVVVIDTSYNEQFF | TGCAGGGTAGTCGTCATTGATACTTCCTACAATGAGCAGTTCTTC
few | TRBJ2-1 | TRBV20-1 | TRBD2 | CSARDGRVHNEQFF | TGCAGTGCTAGAGACGGGAGGGTGCACAATGAGCAGTTCTTC
few | TRBJ1-1 | TRBV15 | . | CATSREQRLGRAFF | TGTGCCACCAGCAGAGAACAAAGGCTCGGTCGGGCTTTCTTT
. | TRBJ2-7 | TRBV28 | TRBD2 | CASSLGLAGMSHEQYF | TGTGCCAGCAGCCTGGGACTAGCGGGGATGTCCCACGAGCAGTACTTC
. | TRBJ2-7 | TRBV7-9 | TRBD2 | CASSPGVGGSSYEQYF | TGTGCCAGCAGCCCGGGAGTGGGGGGGAGCTCCTACGAGCAGTACTTC
. | TRBJ1-2 | TRBV9 | . | CASGNPGAGAGYTF | TGTGCCAGCGGCAATCCCGGGGCGGGCGCTGGCTACACCTTC
many | TRBJ1-2 | TRBV7-2 | TRBD1 | CASIEQGAYGYTF | TGTGCCAGCATCGAGCAGGGGGCCTATGGCTACACCTTC
few | TRBJ2-1 | TRBV20-1 | . | CSADLSSYNEQFF | TGCAGTGCCGACTTGAGCTCCTACAATGAGCAGTTCTTC
. | TRBJ2-1 | TRBV7-9 | . | CASSVTSSYNEQFF | TGTGCCAGCAGCGTAACGAGCTCCTACAATGAGCAGTTCTTC
. | TRBJ2-1 | TRBV10-2 | . | CASRPGGYNEQFF | TGCGCCAGCAGACCAGGGGGGTACAATGAGCAGTTCTTC
. | TRBJ1-2 | TRBV6-2/TRBV6-3 | . | CASRPDRSFNYGYTF | TGTGCCAGCAGACCCGACAGGTCCTTTAACTATGGCTACACCTTC
few | TRBJ2-3 | TRBV7-3 | TRBD2 | CASSPRNSGRPWQYF | TGTGCCAGCAGCCCCCGTAATAGCGGGAGGCCGTGGCAGTATTTT
. | TRBJ2-6 | TRBV14 | TRBD2 | CASSQGGLAGTGANVLTF | TGTGCCAGCAGCCAAGGAGGGCTAGCGGGAACCGGGGCCAACGTCCTGACTTTC
few | TRBJ2-7 | TRBV28 | TRBD2 | CATSRTSSYEQYF | TGTGCCACCTCTAGGACTAGCTCCTACGAGCAGTACTTC